These T cell receptor beta chains were read from a single sample in a study of CD4 T cells in relation to SARS-CoV-2 and coronaviruses. No cognate antigen is known for these TCRs. Assay used: immunoSEQ multiplex PCR; TCRdb lists only in-frame clones, some missing. This sample has tens of thousands of clones, with around 80% found just once. The sample taken for sequencing was CD4+ T cells from PBMCs, cultured in vitro. These receptors originate from a human donor in good health. CDR3s include the opening cysteine and the closing phenylalanine or tryptophan. Fields, in order: clone size, V gene, D gene, J gene, CDR3 protein, CDR3 DNA. The D gene is left open where the match is weak. A row's size may be missing; if present it is once, few, many or a size class.

NA	TRBV19	NA	TRBJ1-1	CASSENTEAFF	TGTGCCAGTAGTGAGAACACTGAAGCTTTCTTT
NA	TRBV5-5	NA	TRBJ2-7	CASSLVVSSSYEQYF	TGTGCCAGCAGCTTGGTCGTCAGTAGCTCCTACGAGCAGTACTTC
NA	TRBV6-5	NA	TRBJ1-4	CASSYSGLNEKLFF	TGTGCCAGCAGTTACTCAGGGCTAAATGAAAAACTGTTTTTT
NA	TRBV19	NA	TRBJ2-1	CASSIYYNEQFF	TGTGCCAGTAGTATCTACTACAATGAGCAGTTCTTC
NA	TRBV27	TRBD2	TRBJ2-1	CASSPGLGAPVF	TGTGCCAGCAGTCCGGGACTAGGTGCTCCAGTCTTC
NA	TRBV6-1	NA	TRBJ2-3	CASSEVGGSTDTQYF	TGTGCCAGCAGTGAAGTCGGCGGGAGCACAGATACGCAGTATTTT
NA	TRBV5-1	NA	TRBJ2-2	CASSHTGLTNTGELFF	TGCGCCAGCAGTCATACAGGCTTAACGAACACCGGGGAGCTGTTTTTT
NA	TRBV5-1	NA	TRBJ2-3	CASRLGYRKADTQYF	TGCGCCAGCAGACTTGGATACAGGAAGGCAGATACGCAGTATTTT
NA	TRBV19	NA	TRBJ2-7	CASSLDRSSSYEQYF	TGTGCCAGTAGTCTCGACAGGTCTAGCTCCTACGAGCAGTACTTC
NA	TRBV18	NA	TRBJ1-1	CASSPPVTTVEAFF	TGTGCCAGCTCACCACCGGTAACAACTGTTGAAGCTTTCTTT
NA	TRBV6-5	NA	TRBJ2-7	CASSYLEYEQYF	TGTGCCAGCAGTTACCTGGAATACGAGCAGTACTTC
few	TRBV2	NA	TRBJ1-4	CAILREDNEKLFF	TGTGCCATACTACGGGAAGATAATGAAAAACTGTTTTTT
few	TRBV6-5	NA	TRBJ1-6	CASSYSIQYNSPLHF	TGTGCCAGCAGTTACTCGATACAGTATAATTCACCCCTCCACTTT
NA	TRBV9	NA	TRBJ2-6	CASSDTQRADSGANVLTF	TGTGCCAGCAGCGATACGCAGCGGGCGGACTCTGGGGCCAACGTCCTGACTTTC
NA	TRBV10-1	NA	TRBJ2-3	CASSVAGNTDTQYF	TGCGCCAGCAGTGTGGCGGGAAACACAGATACGCAGTATTTT
NA	TRBV3-1/TRBV3-2	TRBD2	TRBJ2-3	CASSPSPSGGWQYF	TGTGCCAGCAGCCCCTCCCCCTCGGGGGGGTGGCAGTATTTT
once	TRBV15	NA	TRBJ2-5	CATSRARLDLEETQYF	TGTGCCACCAGCAGGGCACGACTAGACCTTGAGGAGACCCAGTACTTC
few	TRBV2	NA	TRBJ2-7	CASSGGTNRYF	TGTGCCAGCAGTGGGGGCACGAATAGGTACTTC
NA	TRBV6-2/TRBV6-3	NA	TRBJ2-4	CASSGSLARIAKNIQYF	TGTGCCAGCAGTGGGAGCCTAGCGCGAATAGCCAAAAACATTCAGTACTTC
NA	TRBV2	NA	TRBJ2-7	CASSPRASYEQYF	TGTGCCAGCAGCCCACGGGCCTCCTACGAGCAGTACTTC
NA	TRBV6-5	NA	TRBJ1-3	CASRRDGLEGNTIYF	TGTGCCAGCAGAAGGGACGGCCTAGAGGGAAACACCATATATTTT
NA	TRBV30	NA	TRBJ2-7	CAWSVERGRGQYF	TGTGCCTGGAGTGTTGAAAGGGGCCGGGGGCAGTACTTC
NA	TRBV3-1/TRBV3-2	NA	TRBJ1-1	CASSQVAGNTEAFF	TGTGCCAGCAGCCAAGTGGCGGGGAACACTGAAGCTTTCTTT
NA	TRBV30	NA	TRBJ1-2	CAWSVDRGYGYTF	TGTGCCTGGAGTGTCGACCGGGGCTATGGCTACACCTTC
few	TRBV2	NA	TRBJ2-7	CASSVPSSYEQYF	TGTGCCAGCAGTGTCCCTAGCTCCTACGAGCAGTACTTC
once	TRBV18	TRBD1	TRBJ1-5	CASSPGTGDPNQPQHF	TGTGCCAGCTCACCTGGGACAGGGGACCCTAATCAGCCCCAGCATTTT
NA	TRBV2	TRBD1	TRBJ1-1	CASSEGTGLEAFF	TGTGCCAGCAGTGAAGGGACAGGGCTTGAAGCTTTCTTT
NA	TRBV12-3/TRBV12-4	NA	TRBJ2-5	CASRPIGGGTQYF	TGTGCCAGCAGGCCTATTGGGGGAGGGACCCAGTACTTC
NA	TRBV24-1	NA	TRBJ2-2	CATSGVAQGRTGELFF	TGTGCCACCAGTGGTGTCGCACAGGGAAGGACCGGGGAGCTGTTTTTT
NA	TRBV6-5	NA	TRBJ1-2	CASSYSFQGAAGYTF	TGTGCCAGCAGTTACTCATTCCAAGGGGCTGCTGGCTACACCTTC
NA	TRBV7-3	TRBD2	TRBJ2-2	CASSPRGGSLVF	TGTGCCAGCAGCCCGCGGGGGGGGAGTTTAGTTTTT
NA	TRBV19	NA	TRBJ2-5	CATSQHGREETQYF	TGTGCCACTAGCCAACACGGCAGAGAAGAGACCCAGTACTTC
NA	TRBV15	TRBD1	TRBJ2-7	CATSRAPGQGSYEQYF	TGTGCCACCAGCAGAGCCCCGGGACAGGGCTCCTACGAGCAGTACTTC
NA	TRBV6-6	NA	TRBJ1-4	CASSYSGRENEKLFF	TGTGCCAGCAGTTACTCGGGCAGGGAGAATGAAAAACTGTTTTTT
once	TRBV19	NA	TRBJ2-5	CASNMRGETQYF	TGTGCCAGTAACATGCGGGGAGAGACCCAGTACTTC
NA	TRBV5-1	TRBD2	TRBJ2-7	CASRFQFSGSISYEQYF	TGCGCCAGCAGGTTCCAATTTAGCGGGAGTATCAGTTACGAGCAGTACTTC
NA	TRBV11-3	NA	TRBJ2-5	CASSLEGGQETQYF	TGTGCCAGCAGCTTAGAGGGGGGACAAGAGACCCAGTACTTC